The 5 T cell receptor beta chains below were found in one sample sequenced in a study of T cell responses to AZD1222 COVID-19 vaccine. The protocol was immunoSEQ multiplex PCR, while the TCRdb copy is restricted to in-frame clones and leaves out a portion. The sample contains 90,000 to 120,000 clones, about 86% of which appear only once. The source was peripheral blood, collected on day 0 of AZD1222 vaccination. The receptors were gathered from an adult in good health.

This chain links TRBV4-2 with TRBJ2-1; TRBD1 agrees at 7 bases. CDR1 and CDR2 (germline): LGHNA, YNFKEQ. With 4 bases clipped from V and 4 bases from J, the junction kept 4 bases outside the gene matches. This CDR3 has 14 residues. The CDR3 region is CASSLPGQYNEQFF. The CDR3 DNA is TGTGCCAGCAGCCTCCCGGGACAGTACAATGAGCAGTTCTTC.

This sequence joins TRBV30 and TRBJ1-5; D remains unclear. Per germline, CDR1 GTSNPN and CDR2 SVGIG (reference sequence). The CDR3 has 13 amino acids. The V end was cut by 1 base, the J end by 2 bases, with 6 bases between. The CDR3: CAWSGYGNQPQHF. The CDR3 region has the DNA TGTGCCTGGAGTGGGTACGGCAATCAGCCCCAGCATTTT. Supplemented by reference TRBV30 and TRBJ1-5, the full variable domain reads SQTIHQWPATLVQPVGSPLSLECTVEGTSNPNLYWYRQAAGRGLQLLFYSVGIGQISSEVPQNLSASRPQDRQFILSSKKLLLSDSGFYLCAWSGYGNQPQHFGDGTRLSIL.

This clone was seen a handful of times. This chain connects TRBV19 to TRBJ2-5; D gene uncertain. Germline V gene data show CDR1 as LNHDA and CDR2 as SQIVND (reference sequence). The CDR3 totals 13 residues. Trimming removed 1 base at V and 1 base at J, with 4 bases between. CDR3 nucleotides: TGTGCCAGTAGTATAGTAGGCCAAGAGACCCAGTACTTC. Amino acid sequence: CASSIVGQETQYF.

The chain combines TRBV2 with TRBJ1-1; 8 nucleotides match TRBD1. This CDR3 has 14 residues. Germline V gives CDR1 SNHLY, CDR2 FYNNEI. Trimming cost V 3 bases and J 3 bases; bases outside gene matches: 3. CDR3 DNA: TGTGCCAGCAGTGACGACAGGGGTTACACTGAAGCTTTCTTT. Its protein product is CASSDDRGYTEAFF.

This chain links TRBV6-2 or TRBV6-3 with TRBJ2-2, with unresolved D. In germline, CDR1 is MNHEY, CDR2 SVGEGT. The ends were cut back, 4 bases at V and 3 bases at J, with 9 bases in the middle. This CDR3 is 14 amino acids long. The CDR3 DNA sequence: TGTGCCAGCAGTTCTCGCCGCGACACCGGGGAGCTGTTTTTT. Translating gives CASSSRRDTGELFF.